This T cell receptor beta chain was identified in a study of Tregs in tolerant kidney transplant recipients. Study observations and caveats: Findings come from small patient numbers and require larger validation.

Worth noting for this clone: The antigen remains unidentified.

Germline V gene sequence: CDR1 LNHNV, CDR2 YYDKDF (reference sequence). The CDR3 loop spans 12 amino acids. V shed 4 bases and J shed 4 bases, with 8 bases lying between them. Assay: immunoSEQ multiplex PCR; the TCRdb copy retains only in-frame clones and omits some. The data contain about 88,000 clones, around 90% of them seen just once; the ten biggest clones take up 4.7%. CD4+CD25+CD127- Tregs, CD4+CD25- non-Tregs, CD4 and CD8 cells were sorted. The rearrangement joins TRBV15 to TRBJ2-7; D remains unclear. The TCR sequence derives from a human donor in good health. Sample: CD8+ T cells from blood. CDR3: CATSTLGYEQYF. The CDR3 DNA reads TGTGCCACCAGCACGCTGGGATACGAGCAGTACTTC.